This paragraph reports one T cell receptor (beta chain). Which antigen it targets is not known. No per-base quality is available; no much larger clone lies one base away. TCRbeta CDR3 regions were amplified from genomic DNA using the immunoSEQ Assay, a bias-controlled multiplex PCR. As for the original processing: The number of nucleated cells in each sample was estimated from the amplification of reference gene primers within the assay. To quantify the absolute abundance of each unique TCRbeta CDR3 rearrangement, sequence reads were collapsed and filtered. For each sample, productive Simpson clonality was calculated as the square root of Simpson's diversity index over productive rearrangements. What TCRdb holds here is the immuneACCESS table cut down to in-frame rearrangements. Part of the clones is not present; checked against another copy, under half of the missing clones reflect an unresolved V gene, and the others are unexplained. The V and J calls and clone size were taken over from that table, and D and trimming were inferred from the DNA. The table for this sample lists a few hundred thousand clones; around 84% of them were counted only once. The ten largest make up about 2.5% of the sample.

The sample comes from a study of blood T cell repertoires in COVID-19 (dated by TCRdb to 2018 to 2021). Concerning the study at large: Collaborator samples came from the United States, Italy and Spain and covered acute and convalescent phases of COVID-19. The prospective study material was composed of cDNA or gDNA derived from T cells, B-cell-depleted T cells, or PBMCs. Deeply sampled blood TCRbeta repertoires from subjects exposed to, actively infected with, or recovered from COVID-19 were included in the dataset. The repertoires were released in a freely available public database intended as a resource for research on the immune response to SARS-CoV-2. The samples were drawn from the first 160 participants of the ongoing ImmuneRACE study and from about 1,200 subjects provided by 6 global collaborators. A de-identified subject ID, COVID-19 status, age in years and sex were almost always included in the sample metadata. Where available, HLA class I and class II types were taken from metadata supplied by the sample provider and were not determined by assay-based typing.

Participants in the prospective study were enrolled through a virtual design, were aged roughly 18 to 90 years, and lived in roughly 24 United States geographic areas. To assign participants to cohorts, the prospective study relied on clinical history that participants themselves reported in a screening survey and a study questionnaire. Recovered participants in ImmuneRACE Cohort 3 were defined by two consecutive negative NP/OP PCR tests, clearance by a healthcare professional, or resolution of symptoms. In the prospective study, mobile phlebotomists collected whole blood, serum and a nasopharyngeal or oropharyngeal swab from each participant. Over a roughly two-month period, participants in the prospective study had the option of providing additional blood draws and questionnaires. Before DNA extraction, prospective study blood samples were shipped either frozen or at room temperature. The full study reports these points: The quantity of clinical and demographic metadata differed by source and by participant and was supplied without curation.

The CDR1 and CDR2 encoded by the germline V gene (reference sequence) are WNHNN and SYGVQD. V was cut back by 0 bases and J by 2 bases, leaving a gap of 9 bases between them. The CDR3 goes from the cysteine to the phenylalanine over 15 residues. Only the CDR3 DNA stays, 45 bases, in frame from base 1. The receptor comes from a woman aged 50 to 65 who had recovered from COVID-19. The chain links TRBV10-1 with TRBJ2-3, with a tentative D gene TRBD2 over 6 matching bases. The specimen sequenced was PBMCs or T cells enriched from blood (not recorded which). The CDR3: CASSESRGFTDTQYF. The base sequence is TGCGCCAGCAGTGAGTCCCGGGGGTTCACAGATACGCAGTATTTT.